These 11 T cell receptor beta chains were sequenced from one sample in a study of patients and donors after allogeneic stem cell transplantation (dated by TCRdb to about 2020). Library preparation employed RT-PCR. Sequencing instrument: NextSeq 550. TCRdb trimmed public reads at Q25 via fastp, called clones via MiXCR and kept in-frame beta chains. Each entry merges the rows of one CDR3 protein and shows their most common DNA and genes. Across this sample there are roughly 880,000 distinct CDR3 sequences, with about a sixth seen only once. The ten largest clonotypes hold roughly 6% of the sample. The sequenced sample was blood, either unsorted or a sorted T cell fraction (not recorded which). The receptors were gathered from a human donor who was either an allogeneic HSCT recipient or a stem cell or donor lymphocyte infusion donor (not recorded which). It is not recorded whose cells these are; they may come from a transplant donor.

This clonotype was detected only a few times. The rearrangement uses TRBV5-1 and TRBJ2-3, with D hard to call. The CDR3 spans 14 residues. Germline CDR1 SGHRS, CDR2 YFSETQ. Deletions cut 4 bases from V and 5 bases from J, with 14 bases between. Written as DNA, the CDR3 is TGCGCCAGCAGCGGGGAACTTAGAGGAGATACGCAGTATTTT. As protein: CASSGELRGDTQYF.

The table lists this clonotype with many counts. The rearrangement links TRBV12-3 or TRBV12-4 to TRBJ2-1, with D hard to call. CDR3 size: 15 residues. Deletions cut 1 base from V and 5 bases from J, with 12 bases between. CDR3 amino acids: CASSLVGFDDNEQFF. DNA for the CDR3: TGTGCCAGCAGTTTAGTCGGGTTTGATGACAATGAGCAGTTCTTC.

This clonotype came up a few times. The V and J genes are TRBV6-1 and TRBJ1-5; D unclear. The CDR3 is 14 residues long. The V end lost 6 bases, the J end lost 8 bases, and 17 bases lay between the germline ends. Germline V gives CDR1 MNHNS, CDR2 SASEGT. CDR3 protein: CASSGLEGTEPQHF. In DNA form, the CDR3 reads TGTGCCAGCAGCGGTCTGGAGGGTACAGAGCCCCAGCATTTT.

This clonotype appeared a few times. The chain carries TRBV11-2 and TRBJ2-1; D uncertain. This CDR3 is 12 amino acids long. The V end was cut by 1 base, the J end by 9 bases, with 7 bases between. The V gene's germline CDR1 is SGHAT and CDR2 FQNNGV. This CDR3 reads CASSLGKVEQFF. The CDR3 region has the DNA TGTGCCAGCAGCTTAGGGAAAGTTGAGCAGTTCTTC.

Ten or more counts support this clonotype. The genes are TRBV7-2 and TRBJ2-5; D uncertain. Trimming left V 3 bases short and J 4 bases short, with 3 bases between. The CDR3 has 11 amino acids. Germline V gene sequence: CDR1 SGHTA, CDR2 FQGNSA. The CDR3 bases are TGTGCCAGCAGCTTTCTAGAGACCCAGTACTTC. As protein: CASSFLETQYF. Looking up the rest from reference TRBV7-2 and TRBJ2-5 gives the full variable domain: GAGVSQSPSNKVTEKGKDVELRCDPISGHTALYWYRQSLGQGLEFLIYFQGNSAPDKSGLPSDRFSAERTGGSVSTLTIQRTQQEDSAVYLCASSFLETQYFGPGTRLLVL.

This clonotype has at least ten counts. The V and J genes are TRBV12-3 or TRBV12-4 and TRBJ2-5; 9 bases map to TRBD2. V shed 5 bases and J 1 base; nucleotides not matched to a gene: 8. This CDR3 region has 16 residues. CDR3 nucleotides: TGTGCCAGCAGTGACCGGACTAGCGCACGCCAAGAGACCCAGTACTTC. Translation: CASSDRTSARQETQYF.

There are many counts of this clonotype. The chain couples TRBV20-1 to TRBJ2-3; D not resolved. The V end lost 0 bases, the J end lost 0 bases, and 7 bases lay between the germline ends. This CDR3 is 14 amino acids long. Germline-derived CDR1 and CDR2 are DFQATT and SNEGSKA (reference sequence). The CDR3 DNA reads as TGCAGTGCTAGAGATCTGGCAAGCACAGATACGCAGTATTTT. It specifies CSARDLASTDTQYF.

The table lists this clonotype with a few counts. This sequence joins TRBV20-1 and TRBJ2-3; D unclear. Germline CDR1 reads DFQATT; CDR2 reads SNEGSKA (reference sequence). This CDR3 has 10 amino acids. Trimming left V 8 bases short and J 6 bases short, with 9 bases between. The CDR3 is CSPLGDTQYF. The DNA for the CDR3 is TGCAGTCCTCTGGGGGATACGCAGTATTTT.

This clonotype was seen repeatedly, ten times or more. This chain's CDR3 is CASEGTTYEQYF. CDR3 nucleotide sequence: TGTGCCTCCGAGGGGACTACTTACGAGCAGTACTTC. The genes are TRBV3-1 and TRBJ2-7; 7 bases line up with TRBD2. V was pared by 11 bases and J by 4 bases, with 8 bases of the junction left unmatched. Looked up from germline, CDR1 is LGHDT and CDR2 is YNNKEL (reference sequence). The CDR3 has 12 residues.

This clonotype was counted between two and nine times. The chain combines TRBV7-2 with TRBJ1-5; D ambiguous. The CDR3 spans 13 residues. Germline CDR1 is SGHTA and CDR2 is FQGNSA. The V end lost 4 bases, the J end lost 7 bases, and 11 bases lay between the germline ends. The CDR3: CASSSQVGQPQHF. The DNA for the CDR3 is TGTGCCAGCAGCTCGCAAGTAGGGCAGCCCCAGCATTTT.

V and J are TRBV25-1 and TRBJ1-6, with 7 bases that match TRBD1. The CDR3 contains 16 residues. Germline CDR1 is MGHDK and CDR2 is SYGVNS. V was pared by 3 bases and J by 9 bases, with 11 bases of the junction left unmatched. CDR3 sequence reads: CASSDSRQGRGSPLHF. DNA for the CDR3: TGTGCCAGCAGTGATTCGCGACAGGGTAGGGGTTCACCCCTCCACTTT.